This T cell receptor (beta chain) was identified in a study of T cell clusters in autoimmune cytopenias (dated by TCRdb to about 2019). Study-level background: TRB sequencing reached a median depth of approximately 56,000 reads per sample and yielded a median of around 2,200 distinct TRB clonotypes per sample. The goal of the study was to find out whether patients with autoimmune cytopenia have a disease-specific immune repertoire signature that could be used as a blood-based biomarker. In autoimmune cytopenia patients, peripheral blood TRB and IGH repertoires were sequenced during active disease and over treatment follow-up, together with healthy, CLL and autoimmune hepatitis controls.

TRB rearrangements were amplified by multiplex PCR using a touch-down protocol with TRB-A and TRB-B primer pools mixed in one tube. Illumina adapters and sample indices were attached to the amplicons through two consecutive PCR reactions using Phusion HS II polymerase. The amplicons were purified from gel with the NucleoSpin Gel and PCR Clean-up kit, after which the amplicons were quantified by Qubit and checked for quality on an Agilent 2100 Bioanalyzer. Sequencing of the libraries was done on an Illumina MiSeq with 600-cycle, single-indexed, paired-end runs. The source study handled its data this way. MiXCR version 2.1.12 with the default MiXCR reference library was used to align and assemble TRB reads. A clone was defined by each unique CDR3 nucleotide sequence, and analysis was restricted to productive sequences with at least two reads. Alpha-parameterized diversity profiles (alpha 0 to 5), including the Shannon (alpha 1) and Simpson (alpha 2) indices, were computed with an R script to assess repertoire diversity. Combinatorial TRB VJ usage was calculated with the tcR package and was compared between cohorts by principal component analysis performed with ade4. Using GLIPH, TCRbeta CDR3s were clustered on pairs of cohorts matched for age and read depth, and a Wilcoxon test was used to compare cluster frequencies. Reads reprocessed by TCRdb are summarized as one entry per CDR3 protein sequence, and DNA is absent. It is TCRdb's table, rather than the study itself, that gives the V and J calls and clone size. The sample table includes several thousand distinct CDR3 sequences. The ten top clones hold under 9.5% of the sample.

The CDR1 and CDR2 encoded by the germline V gene are MDHEN and SYDVKM. From the cysteine through the phenylalanine, the CDR3 covers 14 amino acids. The DNA is unrecorded. Here is what the overall study found, with its caveats: Healthy donors showed approximately 3-fold more exclusive TRB clusters than active autoimmune hepatitis patients, consistent with an autoimmunity-wide signature. The T cell clusters were only ever defined in silico, so experimental validation of their functional role was still needed. Shifts in the TRB repertoire, including less even repertoires in secondary cytopenia and CLL, were mostly a reflection of lymphoma bias and not of autoimmunity. In the comparison of secondary cytopenia with CLL, the cluster-lack signature was not observed, apparently because the dominant lymphoma-associated repertoire masked the signature. GLIPH suggested that primary autoimmune cytopenia patients lacked physiological T cell clusters: 45 to 55 clusters were exclusive to healthy donors versus 17 exclusive to patients.

As to this clonotype: The antigen this receptor binds is unknown.

Each sample's TRB amplification started from 250 ng of peripheral blood genomic DNA, which corresponds to tens of thousands of genome equivalents. The sequencing input was peripheral blood. The sequence came from a human donor with an autoimmune cytopenia or autoimmune hepatitis (not recorded which). The chain is assembled from TRBV28 and TRBJ2-2. CDR3 region: CASRTHWNTGELFF.